The rows below give T cell receptor beta chains drawn from one sample of a study of control samples from healthy donors and cancer patients. Using immunoSEQ multiplex PCR, the repertoire was profiled, and TCRdb retains in-frame clones only, with some absent. The table records fewer than 30,000 clones, about 86% of them present only once. Sample: PBMCs. These receptors all come from a woman in her 40s with lung cancer. The CDR3 runs from the conserved cysteine through the conserved F or W. The order of the fields is V gene, J gene, clone size, D gene, CDR3 DNA, CDR3 protein. A D gene is named only where the DNA matches it firmly. Part of the rows lack a size; the others show once, few, many or a class for expanded clones.

V gene: TRBV9; J gene: TRBJ1-3; clone size: NA; D gene: NA; CDR3 DNA: TGTGCCAGCAGCTATGAATTGGGAGGCGGAAACACCATATATTTT; CDR3 protein: CASSYELGGGNTIYF
V gene: TRBV2; J gene: TRBJ2-1; clone size: NA; D gene: NA; CDR3 DNA: TGTGCCAGCAGTGGGGGCGGCCCTTACAATGAGCAGTTCTTC; CDR3 protein: CASSGGGPYNEQFF
V gene: TRBV7-9; J gene: TRBJ1-1; clone size: NA; D gene: NA; CDR3 DNA: TGTGCCAGCAGCTTAGTGACGACTTTCTTT; CDR3 protein: CASSLVTTFF
V gene: TRBV4-3; J gene: TRBJ1-1; clone size: NA; D gene: NA; CDR3 DNA: TGCGCCAGCAGCCACGTATTGAACACTGAAGCTTTCTTT; CDR3 protein: CASSHVLNTEAFF
V gene: TRBV6-6; J gene: TRBJ1-1; clone size: NA; D gene: NA; CDR3 DNA: TGTGCCAGCACCTCGGGGGGGCCCACTGAAGCTTTCTTT; CDR3 protein: CASTSGGPTEAFF
V gene: TRBV13; J gene: TRBJ2-7; clone size: NA; D gene: TRBD2; CDR3 DNA: TGTGCCAGCAGCTTAAAAGGACTAGAGGGATACGAGCAGTACTTC; CDR3 protein: CASSLKGLEGYEQYF
V gene: TRBV24-1; J gene: TRBJ1-2; clone size: NA; D gene: NA; CDR3 DNA: TGTGCCACCAGTGATTTGGGGATGAACTATGGCTACACCTTC; CDR3 protein: CATSDLGMNYGYTF
V gene: TRBV30; J gene: TRBJ2-6; clone size: NA; D gene: TRBD2; CDR3 DNA: TGTGCCTGGAGGTCACGGGGGGGCTCCGGGGCCAACGTCCTGACTTTC; CDR3 protein: CAWRSRGGSGANVLTF
V gene: TRBV2; J gene: TRBJ2-2; clone size: NA; D gene: NA; CDR3 DNA: TGTGCCAGCTTTGCCGGGACCACGAACACCGGGGAGCTGTTTTTT; CDR3 protein: CASFAGTTNTGELFF
V gene: TRBV7-9; J gene: TRBJ1-2; clone size: NA; D gene: NA; CDR3 DNA: TGTGCCAGCAGCTTAGTGGGCGGAAGCAGCCTCTATGGCTACACCTTC; CDR3 protein: CASSLVGGSSLYGYTF
V gene: TRBV28; J gene: TRBJ2-7; clone size: NA; D gene: TRBD2; CDR3 DNA: TGTGCCAGCATCGGGACGGGGGGGTACGAGCAGTACTTC; CDR3 protein: CASIGTGGYEQYF
V gene: TRBV14; J gene: TRBJ1-1; clone size: NA; D gene: NA; CDR3 DNA: TGTGCCAGCAGCACGACAGCGGGCACTGAAGCTTTCTTT; CDR3 protein: CASSTTAGTEAFF
V gene: TRBV29-1; J gene: TRBJ2-3; clone size: NA; D gene: NA; CDR3 DNA: TGCAGCGCCACACTGGGGACAGATACGCAGTATTTT; CDR3 protein: CSATLGTDTQYF
V gene: TRBV11-3; J gene: TRBJ1-2; clone size: once; D gene: TRBD1; CDR3 DNA: TGTGCCAGCAGCTCTCGGACAGGAGACTACTATGGCTACACCTTC; CDR3 protein: CASSSRTGDYYGYTF
V gene: TRBV2; J gene: TRBJ1-6; clone size: NA; D gene: TRBD1; CDR3 DNA: TGTGCCAGCAACACCCGGACAGGGAGCTATTCACCCCTCCACTTT; CDR3 protein: CASNTRTGSYSPLHF
V gene: TRBV12-3/TRBV12-4; J gene: TRBJ2-7; clone size: NA; D gene: NA; CDR3 DNA: TGTGCCAGCAGTTTAGTAGGGACCCGCGAGCAGTACTTC; CDR3 protein: CASSLVGTREQYF
V gene: TRBV10-3; J gene: TRBJ2-7; clone size: NA; D gene: TRBD1; CDR3 DNA: TGTGCCATCAGTGACCTAAAGGGACAGGGTAGTTCCTACGAGCAGTACTTC; CDR3 protein: CAISDLKGQGSSYEQYF
V gene: TRBV7-2; J gene: TRBJ2-3; clone size: NA; D gene: NA; CDR3 DNA: TGTGCCAGCAGCTTAGGCCAGGGAGTGGATACGCAGTATTTT; CDR3 protein: CASSLGQGVDTQYF
V gene: TRBV5-4; J gene: TRBJ1-2; clone size: NA; D gene: NA; CDR3 DNA: TGTGCCAGCAGCGCGAAAGCCGGGACGGGCTATGGCTACACCTTC; CDR3 protein: CASSAKAGTGYGYTF
V gene: TRBV18; J gene: TRBJ1-2; clone size: NA; D gene: TRBD1; CDR3 DNA: TGTGCCAGCTCACCGAACAGGGGAAAGTCGTATGGCTACACCTTC; CDR3 protein: CASSPNRGKSYGYTF